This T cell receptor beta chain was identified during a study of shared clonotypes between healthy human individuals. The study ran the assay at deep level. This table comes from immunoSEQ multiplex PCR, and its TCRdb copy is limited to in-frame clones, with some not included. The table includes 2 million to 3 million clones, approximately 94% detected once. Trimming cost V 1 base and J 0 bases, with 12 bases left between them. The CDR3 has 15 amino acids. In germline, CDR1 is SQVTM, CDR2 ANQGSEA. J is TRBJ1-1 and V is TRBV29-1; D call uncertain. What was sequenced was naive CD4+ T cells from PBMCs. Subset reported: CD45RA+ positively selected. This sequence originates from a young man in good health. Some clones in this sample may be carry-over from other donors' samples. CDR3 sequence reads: CSVEVRSRLNTEAFF. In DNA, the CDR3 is TGCAGCGTTGAAGTTAGGAGCAGGTTGAACACTGAAGCTTTCTTT.